This T cell receptor (beta chain) is drawn from a study of CD8 T cells in Susac syndrome (dated by TCRdb to the late 2010s). For the study in its entirety: Of the Susac syndrome patients who were sequenced, eight or nine were in clinical remission while roughly six had clinically active disease. At the time of blood withdrawal, Susac syndrome patients were either therapy-naive, taking corticosteroids (with some also receiving IVIg), or on IVIg alone. Clonality of the CD8+ T cell repertoire was compared between roughly 13 healthy donors, approximately 14 Susac syndrome patients and 15 multiple sclerosis patients. Repertoire sequencing was used to test whether CD8+ T cell activation and differentiation in Susac syndrome was antigen driven. Study-wide findings and limitations: The study acknowledged that relatively few individuals were included in the TCR sequencing and HLA analysis. Clonal expansion was seen in Susac syndrome CD8+ repertoires, peaking in CD8+ TEMRA cells and being greater in clinically active patients than in remitting ones. Sixteen Susac-specific public clones were identified in the total CD8+ repertoire, and 5 or 6 Susac-specific public clones were identified in the CD8+ TEMRA repertoire.

RNA was extracted with the RNeasy kit and roughly 0.45 to 1 ug was reverse transcribed using random hexamers. TCR beta CDR3 regions were amplified with the immunoSEQ multiplex PCR assay covering 54 Vbeta and 13 Jbeta segments. PCR amplification bias was corrected using a synthetic template baseline for primer optimization and computational correction. The study's own analysis went as follows. Reads were annotated to V, D and J genes according to IMGT and were analyzed with immunoSEQ Analyzer, with only productive sequences retained. To calculate clonality, Shannon entropy was normalized by log2 of the number of productive unique sequences and then subtracted from one. For each patient and control, public and private clones were evaluated among the 100 most prevalent clones. Clones were defined as Susac-specific when absent from the healthy and MS cohorts, from some 1,100 published viral clones and from other ImmuneACCESS disease sequences. TCRdb reprocessed the public reads (quality trimming at Q25 with fastp, clone calling with MiXCR) and kept in-frame beta chains. Each entry is one CDR3 protein sequence, shown with its most common DNA and genes. The V and J calls shown here were made by TCRdb, not taken from the authors' results. Present in this sample are 75,000 to 95,000 distinct CDR3 sequences, 93% of which were seen just once. The ten largest account for 0.45% to 0.55% of the sample.

High-throughput TCR beta sequencing profiled peripheral blood CD8+ and CD4+ T cells from healthy donors, Susac syndrome patients and multiple sclerosis patients. The Susac syndrome patients fulfilled recently defined diagnostic criteria for definite or probable disease. Bulk CD8+ and CD4+ T cells were purified by magnetic negative isolation, while CD8+ TEMRA cells were enriched using FACS. Blood was collected in EDTA tubes and processed within 24 hours, with PBMCs isolated through density gradient centrifugation. PBMCs intended for TCR sequencing were frozen in liquid nitrogen and were later thawed in a 37 degrees C water bath. A purity of at least 90% was achieved for sorted or isolated CD4+, CD8+ and CD8+ TEMRA cells. This clonotype was found once. No antigen is known for it. Base qualities are not at hand, and no much larger clone is one base apart. A read on its own is weak evidence. Relative to germline, V is 5 bases shorter and J is 1 base shorter, with 14 bases between their ends. From the cysteine up to the phenylalanine, the CDR3 has a length of 15 residues. CDR3 DNA only is kept here, 45 bases in frame from base 1.

The chain employs TRBV12-3 or TRBV12-4 and TRBJ1-1; confidence is insufficient to name the D gene. This TCR was recovered from a human donor with Susac syndrome. Sequencing used CD8+ T cells from PBMCs. CDR3 protein: CASSPAGRRNTEAFF. The bases are TGTGCCAGCAGTCCAGCCGGACGGAGGAACACTGAAGCTTTCTTT.